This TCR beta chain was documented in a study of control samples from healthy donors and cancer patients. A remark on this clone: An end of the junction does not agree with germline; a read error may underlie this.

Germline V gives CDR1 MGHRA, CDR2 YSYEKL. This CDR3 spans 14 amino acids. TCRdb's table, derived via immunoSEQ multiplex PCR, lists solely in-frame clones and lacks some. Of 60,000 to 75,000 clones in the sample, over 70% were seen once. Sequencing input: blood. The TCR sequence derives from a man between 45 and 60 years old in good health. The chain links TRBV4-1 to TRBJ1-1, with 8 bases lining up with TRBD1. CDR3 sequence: CANSLDRGNTEAFF. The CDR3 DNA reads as TGCGCCAACAGCCTCGACAGGGGGAACACTGAAGCTTTCTTT.